This T cell receptor beta chain emerged from a study of T cells in Graves' hyperthyroidism and ophthalmopathy. As for the study in general: Specimen type is peripheral blood, collected at initial diagnosis prior to any treatment.

Trimming cost V 6 bases and J 3 bases, with 14 bases left between them. Germline CDR1 reads SGHRS; CDR2 reads YFSETQ. The CDR3 extends over 14 amino acids. TCR beta CDR3 region amplification was performed from RNA transcripts. The HTBI set primed first-round TCR CDR3 RT-PCR. TCRdb reanalysed the multiplex PCR reads using MiXCR and keeps one entry per CDR3 protein. Among about half a million distinct CDR3 sequences listed, less than 20% were seen once. The study included ophthalmopathy patients with Clinical Activity Score at least 3, NOSPECS grade at least 4 and duration under 3 months. Uncontrolled infection, other autoimmune disease, pregnancy or lactation excluded patients. To note about this clonotype: A read error is possible here, since a much larger clone lies one base away.

The sample was blood. The chain couples TRBV5-1 to TRBJ2-3; D unresolved. This clonotype originated in a man between 40 and 49 years old with Graves' ophthalmopathy. This CDR3 reads CASNLIWATDTQYF. In DNA, the CDR3 is TGCGCCAGCAACTTAATATGGGCTACAGATACGCAGTATTTT.